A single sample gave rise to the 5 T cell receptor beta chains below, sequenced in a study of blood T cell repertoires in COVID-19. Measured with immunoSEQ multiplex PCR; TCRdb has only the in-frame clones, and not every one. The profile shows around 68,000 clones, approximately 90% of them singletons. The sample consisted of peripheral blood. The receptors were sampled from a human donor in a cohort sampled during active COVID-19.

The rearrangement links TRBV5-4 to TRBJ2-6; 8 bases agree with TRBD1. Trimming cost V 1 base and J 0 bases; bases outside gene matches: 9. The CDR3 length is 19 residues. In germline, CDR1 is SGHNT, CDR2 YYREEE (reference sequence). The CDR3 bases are TGTGCCAGCAGCTTGCCTGGACAGGGAACGGGCTCTGGGGCCAACGTCCTGACTTTC. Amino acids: CASSLPGQGTGSGANVLTF.

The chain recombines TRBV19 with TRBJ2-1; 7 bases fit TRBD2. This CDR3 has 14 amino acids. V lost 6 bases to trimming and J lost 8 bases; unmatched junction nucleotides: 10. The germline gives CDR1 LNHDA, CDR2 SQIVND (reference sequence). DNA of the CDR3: TGTGCCAGTAGACCAGCGGGAAGGGGCCATGAGCAGTTCTTC. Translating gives CASRPAGRGHEQFF.

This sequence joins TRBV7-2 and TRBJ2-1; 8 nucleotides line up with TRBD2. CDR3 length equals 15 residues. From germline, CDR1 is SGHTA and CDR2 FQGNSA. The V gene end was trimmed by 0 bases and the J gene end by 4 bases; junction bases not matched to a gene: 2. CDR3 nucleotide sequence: TGTGCCAGCAGCTTAGCTAGCGGGACGTACAATGAGCAGTTCTTC. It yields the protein CASSLASGTYNEQFF.

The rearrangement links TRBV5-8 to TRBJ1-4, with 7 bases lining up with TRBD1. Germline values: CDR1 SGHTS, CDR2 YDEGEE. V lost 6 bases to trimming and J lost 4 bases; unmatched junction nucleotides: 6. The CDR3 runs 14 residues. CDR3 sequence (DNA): TGTGCCAGCACTGAGGGACAGATTAATGAAAAACTGTTTTTT. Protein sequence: CASTEGQINEKLFF.

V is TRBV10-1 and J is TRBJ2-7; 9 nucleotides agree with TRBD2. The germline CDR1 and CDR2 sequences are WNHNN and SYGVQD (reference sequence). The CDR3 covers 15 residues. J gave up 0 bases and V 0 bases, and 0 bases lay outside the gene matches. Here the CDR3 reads CASSESTSGSYEQYF. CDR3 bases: TGCGCCAGCAGTGAGTCGACTAGCGGCTCCTACGAGCAGTACTTC.